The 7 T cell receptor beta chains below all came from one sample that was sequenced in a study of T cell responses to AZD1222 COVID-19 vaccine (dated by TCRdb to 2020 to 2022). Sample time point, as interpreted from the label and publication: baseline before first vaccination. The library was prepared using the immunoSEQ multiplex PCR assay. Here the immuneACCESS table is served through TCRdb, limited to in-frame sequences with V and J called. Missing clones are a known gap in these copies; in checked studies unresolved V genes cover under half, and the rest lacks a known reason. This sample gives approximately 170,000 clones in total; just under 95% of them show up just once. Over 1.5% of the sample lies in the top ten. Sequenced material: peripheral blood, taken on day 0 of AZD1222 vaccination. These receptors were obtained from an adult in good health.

For the CDR3, the DNA is TGCGCCAGCATAAATCCCAATGAGCAGTTCTTC. Its protein product is CASINPNEQFF. The chain has TRBV10-1 and TRBJ2-1; D is undetermined. CDR1 is WNHNN, CDR2 SYGVQD, per germline (reference sequence). The CDR3 is 11 residues long. Trimming pared 7 bases from V and 6 bases from J, leaving 7 bases between.

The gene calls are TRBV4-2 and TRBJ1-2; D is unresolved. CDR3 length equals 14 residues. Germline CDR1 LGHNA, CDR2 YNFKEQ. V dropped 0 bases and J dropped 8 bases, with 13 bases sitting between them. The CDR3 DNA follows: TGTGCCAGCAGCCAAGATATAGGGAGAGGCGGCTACACCTTC. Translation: CASSQDIGRGGYTF.

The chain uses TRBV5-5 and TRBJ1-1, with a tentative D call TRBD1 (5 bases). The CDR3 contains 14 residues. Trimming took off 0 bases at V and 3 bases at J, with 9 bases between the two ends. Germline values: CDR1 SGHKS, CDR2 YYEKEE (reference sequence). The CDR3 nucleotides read TGTGCCAGCAGCTTGGAGCGGGGGGACACTGAAGCTTTCTTT. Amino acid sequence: CASSLERGDTEAFF.

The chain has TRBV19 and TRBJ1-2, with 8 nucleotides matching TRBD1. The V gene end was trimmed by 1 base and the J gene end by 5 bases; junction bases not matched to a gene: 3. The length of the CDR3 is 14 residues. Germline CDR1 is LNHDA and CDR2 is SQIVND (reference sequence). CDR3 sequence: CASSIGTGWYGYTF. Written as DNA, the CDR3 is TGTGCCAGTAGTATAGGGACAGGGTGGTATGGCTACACCTTC.

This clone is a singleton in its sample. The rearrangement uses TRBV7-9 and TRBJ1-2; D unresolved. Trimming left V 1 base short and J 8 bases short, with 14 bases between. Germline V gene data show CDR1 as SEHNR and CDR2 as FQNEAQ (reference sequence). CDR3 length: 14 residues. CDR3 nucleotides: TGTGCCAGCAGCTTAGGAGGTTTAGGCGGCGGCTACACCTTC. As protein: CASSLGGLGGGYTF.

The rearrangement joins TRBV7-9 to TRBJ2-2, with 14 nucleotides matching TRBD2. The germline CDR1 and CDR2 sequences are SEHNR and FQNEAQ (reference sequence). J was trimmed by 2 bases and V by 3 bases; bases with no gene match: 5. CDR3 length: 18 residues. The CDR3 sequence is CASSFAGLAGVNTGELFF. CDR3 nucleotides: TGTGCCAGCAGCTTCGCGGGACTAGCGGGGGTAAACACCGGGGAGCTGTTTTTT.

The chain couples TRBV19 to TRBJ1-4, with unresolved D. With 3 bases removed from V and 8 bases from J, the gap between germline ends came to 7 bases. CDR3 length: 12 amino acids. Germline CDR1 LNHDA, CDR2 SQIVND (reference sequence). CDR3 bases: TGTGCCAGTAGTATGCGGAGAGAAAAACTGTTTTTT. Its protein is CASSMRREKLFF. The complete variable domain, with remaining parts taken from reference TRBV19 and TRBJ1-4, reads DGGITQSPKYLFRKEGQNVTLSCEQNLNHDAMYWYRQDPGQGLRLIYYSQIVNDFQKGDIAEGYSVSREKKESFPLTVTSAQKNPTAFYLCASSMRREKLFFGSGTQLSVL.